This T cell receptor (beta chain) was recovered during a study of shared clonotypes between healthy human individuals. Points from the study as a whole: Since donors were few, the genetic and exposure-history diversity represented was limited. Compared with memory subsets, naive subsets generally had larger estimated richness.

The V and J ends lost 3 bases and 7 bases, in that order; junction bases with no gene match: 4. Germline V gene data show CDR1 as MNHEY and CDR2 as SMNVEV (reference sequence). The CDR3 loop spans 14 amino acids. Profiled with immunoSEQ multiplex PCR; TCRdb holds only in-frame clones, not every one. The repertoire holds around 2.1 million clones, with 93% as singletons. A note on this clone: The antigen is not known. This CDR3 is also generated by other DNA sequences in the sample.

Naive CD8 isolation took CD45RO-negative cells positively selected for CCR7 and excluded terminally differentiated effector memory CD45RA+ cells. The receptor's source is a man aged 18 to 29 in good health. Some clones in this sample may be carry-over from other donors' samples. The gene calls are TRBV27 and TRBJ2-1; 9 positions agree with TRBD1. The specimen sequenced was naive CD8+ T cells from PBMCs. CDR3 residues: CASSFGQGRNEQFF. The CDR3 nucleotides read TGTGCCAGCAGTTTCGGACAGGGGAGAAATGAGCAGTTCTTC.